What follows is one T cell receptor beta chain and its context. Its target is unknown. Individuals having autoimmune disease history or systemic immunosuppression were not enrolled. This record belongs to a study of OX40 agonist ivuxolimab in advanced cancers. Study overall: Allowance was made for prior anti-PD-1, anti-PD-L1 or anti-CTLA-4 therapy, and around 44% had some.

Data came from immunoSEQ multiplex PCR; TCRdb stores just in-frame clones and leaves some out. The sample lists tens of thousands of clones, just under 95% occurring once. Findings and caveats of the study: CD4+ and CD8+ T cells in blood underwent clonal expansion by week 6 at 0.1 to 3.0 mg/kg.

This TCR came from an adult with an advanced solid tumor such as melanoma, head and neck, liver or kidney cancer. The material sequenced was CD4+ or CD8+ T cells sorted from blood, taken in a trial of the OX40 agonist ivuxolimab.

CDR3 DNA: TGTGCCAGCACCCGAGCCGCTTACGAGCAGTACTTC. Its translation is CASTRAAYEQYF. This chain uses TRBV28 with TRBJ2-7, with unresolved D. The V end lost 7 bases, the J end lost 4 bases, and 11 bases lay between the germline ends. The germline gives CDR1 MDHEN, CDR2 SYDVKM. The CDR3 covers 12 residues.